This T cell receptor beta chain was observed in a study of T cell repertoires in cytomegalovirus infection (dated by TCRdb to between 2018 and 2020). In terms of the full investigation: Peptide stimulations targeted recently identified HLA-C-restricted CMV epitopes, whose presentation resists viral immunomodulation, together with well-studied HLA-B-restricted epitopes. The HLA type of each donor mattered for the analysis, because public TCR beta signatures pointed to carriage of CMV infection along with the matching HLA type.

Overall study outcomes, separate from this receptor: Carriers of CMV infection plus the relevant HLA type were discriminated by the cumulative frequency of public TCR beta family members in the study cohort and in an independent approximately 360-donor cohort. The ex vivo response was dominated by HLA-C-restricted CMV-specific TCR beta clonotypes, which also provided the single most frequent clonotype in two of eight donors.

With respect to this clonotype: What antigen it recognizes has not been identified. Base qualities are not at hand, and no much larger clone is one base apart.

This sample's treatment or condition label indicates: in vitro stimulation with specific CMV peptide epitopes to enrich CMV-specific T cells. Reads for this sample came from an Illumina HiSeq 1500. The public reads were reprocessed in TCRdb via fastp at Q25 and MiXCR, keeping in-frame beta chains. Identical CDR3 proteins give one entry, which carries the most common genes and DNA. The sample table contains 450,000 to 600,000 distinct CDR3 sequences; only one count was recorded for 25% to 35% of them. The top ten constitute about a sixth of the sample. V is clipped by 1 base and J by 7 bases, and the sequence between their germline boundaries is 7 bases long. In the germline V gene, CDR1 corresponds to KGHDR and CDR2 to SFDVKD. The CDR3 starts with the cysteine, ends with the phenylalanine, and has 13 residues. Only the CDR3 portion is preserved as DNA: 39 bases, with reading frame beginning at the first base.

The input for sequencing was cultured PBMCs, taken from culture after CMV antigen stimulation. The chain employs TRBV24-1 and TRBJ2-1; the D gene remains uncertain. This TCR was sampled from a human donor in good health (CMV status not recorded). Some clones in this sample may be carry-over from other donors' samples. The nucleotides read TGTGCCACCAGTGATTTCGCGAGAAATGAGCAGTTCTTC. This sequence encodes CATSDFARNEQFF.